This passage covers 7 T cell receptor beta chains from one sample sequenced in a study of blood T cells in healthy people across ages. A second roughly 7 to 11 cycle PCR used barcoded and J-beta primers. TCRdb redid the calling of the 5' RACE reads with MiXCR, one entry per CDR3 protein. The table has about 800,000 distinct CDR3 sequences, 58% seen once; the top ten hold roughly 20%. Sequences were obtained from blood. These receptors all stem from a man aged 25-45 years in good health.

The rearrangement joins TRBV20-1 to TRBJ2-5; D is perhaps TRBD2 (6 bases). V was clipped by 7 bases and J by 3 bases, with 12 bases between them. The germline V gene has CDR1 DFQATT and CDR2 SNEGSKA (reference sequence). This CDR3 is 12 amino acids long. CDR3: CSGRGGEETQYF. Here the CDR3 DNA reads TGCAGTGGTCGCGGAGGGGAAGAGACCCAGTACTTC.

With regard to this clonotype: This may be a read error, as it is one base from a much larger clone. The V gene is TRBV9, the J gene TRBJ2-1; D gene unclear. The J call may be incorrect, as the DNA end agrees better with TRBJ2-7. CDR3 length: 13 residues. From germline, CDR1 is SGDLS and CDR2 YYNGEE. In nucleotides, the CDR3 is TGTGCCTGCAGCGTAGAATCCTACAATGAGCAGTACTTC. It codes for CACSVESYNEQYF.

The chain couples TRBV4-1 to TRBJ1-2, with D maybe TRBD1 (5 bases). The CDR3 is 15 amino acids. V dropped 1 base and J dropped 4 bases, with 13 bases sitting between them. Germline lookup yields CDR1 MGHRA and CDR2 YSYEKL. This chain's CDR3 is CASSQVPDSSYGYTF. In DNA form, the CDR3 reads TGCGCCAGCAGCCAAGTACCAGACAGCTCCTATGGCTACACCTTC.

This clonotype was observed a handful of times. The rearrangement joins TRBV4-1 to TRBJ2-3, with 7 bases lining up with TRBD2. The CDR3 consists of 19 residues. V lost 1 base and J lost 3; bases outside the gene matches: 16. Germline CDR1 is MGHRA and CDR2 is YSYEKL. CDR3 bases: TGCGCCAGCAGCCAAGTCCGTGGTATCGGGACTACACAGACAGATACGCAGTATTTT. Its translation is CASSQVRGIGTTQTDTQYF.

The CDR3 coding sequence is TGTGCCAGCAGTGAGGCTTTAGGACTGAGGCTTCAAGAGACCCAGTACTTC. It translates to CASSEALGLRLQETQYF. The chain carries TRBV6-1 and TRBJ2-5, with D possibly TRBD2 on 5 matching bases. Germline loops: CDR1 MNHNS, CDR2 SASEGT. The V gene lost 3 bases and the J gene lost 2 bases, with 19 bases spanning the gap. The CDR3 is made up of 17 amino acids.

The chain links TRBV29-1 to TRBJ2-7; the D gene is possibly TRBD2 (5 bases). The closer fit of TRBJ2-5 to the DNA end suggests the J call may be wrong. Germline values: CDR1 SQVTM, CDR2 ANQGSEA. The CDR3 totals 15 residues. CDR3 bases: TGCAGCGTTGAAGATGAAGGGTACGAGGGAGAGACCCAGTACTTC. As protein: CSVEDEGYEGETQYF.

This clonotype has more than one count but fewer than ten. This chain uses TRBV29-1 with TRBJ2-5, with 7 nucleotides matching TRBD2. The CDR3 loop spans 13 amino acids. V gave up 3 bases and J gave up 0 bases; unmatched junction bases: 1. CDR1 SQVTM and CDR2 ANQGSEA come from the germline V gene. CDR3 sequence (DNA): TGCAGCGTTGACCGGGGGGACCAAGAGACCCAGTACTTC. The encoded protein is CSVDRGDQETQYF.